This T cell receptor (beta chain) was captured in a study of T cells after yellow fever vaccination. V was trimmed by 4 bases and J by 2 bases, leaving 14 bases between them. The length of the CDR3 is 15 residues. The germline CDR1 and CDR2 sequences are SGHRS and YFSETQ. This clonotype has more than one count but fewer than ten. TCRdb itself ran the 5' RACE reads through MiXCR, one entry per CDR3 protein. The sample has 300,000 to 350,000 distinct CDR3 sequences, around 4.5% seen once; the top ten hold roughly a fifth. The rearrangement links TRBV5-1 to TRBJ2-3; tentatively, D is TRBD2 (6 bases). This specimen consisted of PBMCs, obtained 15 days after the yellow fever booster vaccination. This TCR was sampled from a man aged 18 to 35 who received the YFV17D yellow fever vaccine. The CDR3 nucleotides read TGCGCCAGCAGCAAAGGAGGGAGGTCCACAGATACGCAGTATTTT. Translation gives CASSKGGRSTDTQYF.